The 25 T cell receptor beta chains reported below all come from one sample, sequenced in a study of blood T cell repertoires in COVID-19. The repertoire was sequenced with immunoSEQ multiplex PCR; TCRdb's copy has only in-frame clones and lacks some. The sample consists of about 170,000 clones, 65% to 80% of them appearing once. Source material: PBMCs or T cells enriched from blood (not recorded which). These receptor sequences come from a woman in her 70s in a cohort exposed to, infected with or recovered from COVID-19 (not recorded which).

This chain links TRBV2 with TRBJ1-2; D call uncertain. The length of the CDR3 is 11 residues. The germline V gene encodes CDR1 SNHLY and CDR2 FYNNEI. V lost 6 bases to trimming and J lost 2 bases, with 4 bases between them. CDR3 sequence (DNA): TGTGCCAGCAGAGCCAACTATGGCTACACCTTC. As protein: CASRANYGYTF.

This chain uses TRBV5-1 with TRBJ2-1, with 14 positions matching TRBD2. Germline V gene data show CDR1 as SGHRS and CDR2 as YFSETQ. V was clipped by 4 bases and J by 5 bases; unmatched bases: 11. This CDR3 comprises 18 residues. The CDR3 region is CASSDGTSGSRGDNEQFF. CDR3 sequence (DNA): TGCGCCAGCAGCGATGGGACTAGCGGGAGCCGAGGGGACAATGAGCAGTTCTTC. The variable domain in full, with the rest retrieved from reference TRBV5-1 and TRBJ2-1, is KAGVTQTPRYLIKTRGQQVTLSCSPISGHRSVSWYQQTPGQGLQFLFEYFSETQRNKGNFPGRFSGRQFSNSRSEMNVSTLELGDSALYLCASSDGTSGSRGDNEQFFGPGTRLTVL.

The chain recombines TRBV7-9 with TRBJ1-4, with D tentatively TRBD1 (5 bases). The length of the CDR3 is 14 residues. Germline V gives CDR1 SEHNR, CDR2 FQNEAQ (reference sequence). Trimming stripped 1 base from V and 6 bases from J, with 9 bases between. In DNA form, the CDR3 reads TGTGCCAGCAGCTTAGGGGGAGGGGATGAAAAACTGTTTTTT. Amino acids: CASSLGGGDEKLFF.

The V call is TRBV21-1, the J call TRBJ1-5; the tabulated D call, TRBD1, remains unverified against the DNA. TRBV21-1 is deemed a pseudogene. This CDR3 contains 15 residues. The CDR3, as DNA: TGTGCCAGCAGCAGCCGGGACAGGGTTAATCAGCCCCAGCATTTT. It yields the protein CASSSRDRVNQPQHF.

In its sample, this clone was seen once. This chain connects TRBV4-2 to TRBJ1-4; D call uncertain. The CDR3 has 16 amino acids. Germline V gene data show CDR1 as LGHNA and CDR2 as YNFKEQ. Trimming left V 4 bases short and J 7 bases short, with 19 bases between. CDR3 in DNA: TGTGCCAGCAGCCCCGCCGACGGGCTTAGCGGTGAAAAACTGTTTTTT. Translation: CASSPADGLSGEKLFF.

This chain links TRBV6-5 with TRBJ1-5; TRBD1 agrees at 7 bases. The V gene end was trimmed by 5 bases and the J gene end by 3 bases; junction bases not matched to a gene: 4. CDR1 MNHEY and CDR2 SVGAGI come from the germline V gene. The CDR3 contains 14 residues. The CDR3 sequence is CASSKTGINQPQHF. Here the CDR3 DNA reads TGTGCCAGCAGTAAGACAGGGATCAATCAGCCCCAGCATTTT.

This clone was seen more than once but under ten times. The V and J genes are TRBV28 and TRBJ1-1; D is ambiguous. The CDR3 covers 15 residues. Germline V gives CDR1 MDHEN, CDR2 SYDVKM. V lost 2 bases, J lost 0 bases, and 10 bases lay in between. The CDR3 region is CASSLDVQMNTEAFF. The CDR3 DNA sequence: TGTGCCAGCAGTTTAGATGTTCAGATGAACACTGAAGCTTTCTTT.

The genes are TRBV11-3 and TRBJ1-1; TRBD1 might be the D (5 bases). CDR1 and CDR2 (germline): SGHNT, YENEEA. Trimming took off 5 bases at V and 4 bases at J, with 11 bases between the two ends. This CDR3 comprises 13 residues. CDR3 protein: CASSLQEGTEAFF. In DNA form, the CDR3 reads TGTGCCAGCAGCCTACAGGAAGGCACTGAAGCTTTCTTT.

The chain has TRBV28 and TRBJ1-3; TRBD1 matches 7 bases. Losses at the gene ends were 6 bases for V and 4 bases for J; bases not matched to a gene: 9. Germline-derived CDR1 and CDR2 are MDHEN and SYDVKM. This CDR3 spans 15 amino acids. The CDR3 region is CASSSQGYRGNTIYF. As DNA, the CDR3 is TGTGCCAGCAGCTCACAGGGGTATAGGGGAAACACCATATATTTT. The full variable domain, in which reference TRBV28 and TRBJ1-3 provide the parts outside the CDR3, is DVKVTQSSRYLVKRTGEKVFLECVQDMDHENMFWYRQDPGLGLRLIYFSYDVKMKEKGDIPEGYSVSREKKERFSLILESASTNQTSMYLCASSSQGYRGNTIYFGEGSWLTVV.

The chain employs TRBV10-3 and TRBJ1-6; possible D gene TRBD1, 5 bases. Per germline, CDR1 ENHRY and CDR2 SYGVKD. This CDR3 has 17 residues. Between the trimmed V and J ends, which lost 4 bases and 0 bases, there was a span of 13 bases. CDR3 DNA sequence: TGTGCCATCAGTGGTTCGGTGGGGGGCTCCTATAATTCACCCCTCCACTTT. Amino acids: CAISGSVGGSYNSPLHF.

In its sample, this clone was seen a few times. This chain links TRBV7-9 with TRBJ1-5; 12 positions agree with TRBD1. The CDR3 contains 19 residues. The V segment lost 5 bases and the J segment 2 bases; nucleotides outside the gene matches: 13. The V gene's germline CDR1 is SEHNR and CDR2 FQNEAQ (reference sequence). CDR3 loop: CASSGTPGQGAPGNQPQHF. As DNA, the CDR3 is TGTGCCAGCAGCGGTACACCGGGACAGGGGGCGCCGGGCAATCAGCCCCAGCATTTT.

V usage is TRBV19 and J usage is TRBJ1-4; 8 bases align to TRBD1. Germline CDR1 and CDR2: LNHDA and SQIVND (reference sequence). V lost 10 bases, J lost 8 bases, and 9 bases stayed unmatched. This CDR3 is built from 13 residues. The CDR3 sequence is CATSDRGREKLFF. CDR3 nucleotides: TGTGCCACCTCCGACAGGGGCCGGGAAAAACTGTTTTTT.

The chain links TRBV28 to TRBJ1-5; the D is unclear. The CDR3 totals 16 residues. V lost 8 bases, J lost 0 bases, and 17 bases lay in between. The germline V gene encodes CDR1 MDHEN and CDR2 SYDVKM. CDR3 DNA sequence: TGTGCCAGCTTCCCCGGCGGTCTTTATAGCAATCAGCCCCAGCATTTT. Its protein product is CASFPGGLYSNQPQHF.

V and J are TRBV7-2 and TRBJ2-3; 7 bases align to TRBD2. This CDR3 is built from 17 residues. V gave up 0 bases and J gave up 0 bases; unmatched junction bases: 6. Germline-derived CDR1 and CDR2 are SGHTA and FQGNSA. The CDR3 protein is CASSLAPSGFSTDTQYF. CDR3 DNA sequence: TGTGCCAGCAGCTTAGCGCCTAGCGGTTTTAGCACAGATACGCAGTATTTT. Combining the CDR3 with reference TRBV7-2 and TRBJ2-3 gives the whole variable domain GAGVSQSPSNKVTEKGKDVELRCDPISGHTALYWYRQSLGQGLEFLIYFQGNSAPDKSGLPSDRFSAERTGGSVSTLTIQRTQQEDSAVYLCASSLAPSGFSTDTQYFGPGTRLTVL.

This chain links TRBV6-2 or TRBV6-3 with TRBJ2-3; 7 nucleotides line up with TRBD1. After removal of 3 bases from V and 6 bases from J, the junction contained 9 bases not matched to a gene. The CDR3 is 15 amino acids. Germline loops: CDR1 MNHEY, CDR2 SVGEGT. CDR3 DNA sequence: TGTGCCAGCAGTTATCAGCAGGGGGTAAGGGATACGCAGTATTTT. Translation: CASSYQQGVRDTQYF.

This clone was seen once. This chain joins TRBV5-1 and TRBJ2-3; 7 bases are a match to TRBD1. With V trimmed by 2 bases and J by 9 bases, 3 bases remained unmatched. The CDR3 totals 12 residues. Germline CDR1 SGHRS, CDR2 YFSETQ. CDR3 amino acids: CASSFDRETQYF. In nucleotides, the CDR3 is TGCGCCAGCAGCTTTGACAGGGAGACGCAGTATTTT.

The chain employs TRBV5-1 and TRBJ1-6; D uncertain. V was cut by 0 bases and J by 10 bases, with 14 bases left in between. CDR3 length: 15 residues. Germline-derived CDR1 and CDR2 are SGHRS and YFSETQ. CDR3 in DNA: TGCGCCAGCAGCTTGGATGGTCGACATATGTCACCCCTCCACTTT. This codes for CASSLDGRHMSPLHF.

This clone was observed a few times. The chain recombines TRBV7-2 with TRBJ2-1; TRBD2 matches 7 bases. This CDR3 contains 16 residues. Germline lookup yields CDR1 SGHTA and CDR2 FQGNSA. The V segment lost 2 bases and the J segment 8 bases; nucleotides outside the gene matches: 12. As DNA, the CDR3 is TGTGCCAGCAGCTTATTCGGGGGACTAACGAGCGATGAGCAGTTCTTC. As protein: CASSLFGGLTSDEQFF. The whole variable domain, filled in from reference TRBV7-2 and TRBJ2-1, reads GAGVSQSPSNKVTEKGKDVELRCDPISGHTALYWYRQSLGQGLEFLIYFQGNSAPDKSGLPSDRFSAERTGGSVSTLTIQRTQQEDSAVYLCASSLFGGLTSDEQFFGPGTRLTVL.

This rearrangement joins TRBV29-1 to TRBJ1-2; 8 positions match TRBD1. The CDR3 length is 14 residues. The V and J ends lost 6 bases and 4 bases, in that order; junction bases with no gene match: 10. The germline V gene encodes CDR1 SQVTM and CDR2 ANQGSEA. This CDR3 reads CSVTPTGVFYGYTF. The CDR3 DNA reads as TGCAGCGTCACACCGACAGGGGTATTCTATGGCTACACCTTC.

This clone was seen more than once but under ten times. The V gene is TRBV27, the J gene TRBJ1-6; maybe TRBD1 (6 bases). The germline V gene encodes CDR1 MNHEY and CDR2 SMNVEV (reference sequence). Trimming pared 3 bases from V and 8 bases from J, leaving 20 bases between. CDR3 size: 17 residues. CDR3 in DNA: TGTGCCAGCAGTTTTGTTTCCCCAGGGGTAGACGATTCACCCCTCCACTTT. This codes for CASSFVSPGVDDSPLHF.

The V call is TRBV6-1, the J call TRBJ2-1, with D unclear. The CDR3 has 15 amino acids. CDR1 is MNHNS and CDR2 is SASEGT in the germline V gene. Trimming took off 0 bases at V and 12 bases at J, with 18 bases between the two ends. CDR3 sequence: CASSEAGLVKVGQFF. CDR3 coding DNA: TGTGCCAGCAGTGAAGCCGGGTTGGTCAAGGTAGGGCAGTTCTTC.

The chain joins TRBV11-3 to TRBJ2-1; D is perhaps TRBD2 (6 bases). V dropped 5 bases and J dropped 2 bases, with 10 bases sitting between them. Germline loops: CDR1 SGHNT, CDR2 YENEEA. This CDR3 is 14 amino acids long. The CDR3 sequence: CASSISGAYNEQFF. CDR3 DNA: TGTGCCAGCAGCATTAGCGGAGCCTACAATGAGCAGTTCTTC. Full variable domain (missing parts from reference TRBV11-3 and TRBJ2-1): EAGVVQSPRYKIIEKKQPVAFWCNPISGHNTLYWYLQNLGQGPELLIRYENEEAVDDSQLPKDRFSAERLKGVDSTLKIQPAELGDSAVYLCASSISGAYNEQFFGPGTRLTVL.

The rearrangement uses TRBV28 and TRBJ1-5, with D maybe TRBD1 (5 bases). CDR1 is MDHEN and CDR2 is SYDVKM in the germline V gene. The CDR3 is 16 residues long. V was clipped by 1 base and J by 5 bases, with 15 bases between them. This CDR3 reads CASSLFGQGGDQPQHF. As DNA, the CDR3 is TGTGCCAGCAGTTTATTTGGGCAGGGAGGGGATCAGCCCCAGCATTTT.

The chain couples TRBV2 to TRBJ1-5; TRBD1 might be the D (5 bases). CDR1 is SNHLY and CDR2 is FYNNEI in the germline V gene. The CDR3 spans 15 residues. V shed 7 bases and J shed 4 bases, with 17 bases lying between them. The DNA of the CDR3 is TGTGCCAGCACCCCGAACCGACAGACAAATCAGCCCCAGCATTTT. Its protein is CASTPNRQTNQPQHF.

The chain combines TRBV12-5 with TRBJ2-2; the D gene is possibly TRBD1 (6 bases). The CDR3 is made up of 15 amino acids. Trimming removed 0 bases at V and 3 bases at J, with 8 bases between. The germline gives CDR1 LGHNT, CDR2 FRNRAP. As DNA, the CDR3 is TGTGCTAGTGGTTTGGTGGGGGCCGACACCGGGGAGCTGTTTTTT. Its protein is CASGLVGADTGELFF.